This T cell receptor (beta chain) was profiled in a study of blood T cell repertoires in COVID-19 (dated by TCRdb to about 2020). About the investigation overall: Collaborator samples came from the United States, Italy and Spain and covered acute and convalescent phases of COVID-19. The prospective study material was composed of cDNA or gDNA derived from T cells, B-cell-depleted T cells, or PBMCs. Subjects who had been exposed to COVID-19, were actively infected with it, or had recovered from it provided the deeply sampled blood TCRbeta repertoires that made up the dataset. The repertoires were made available in a free public database intended to serve as a resource for research on the immune response to SARS-CoV-2. Samples were obtained from the ongoing ImmuneRACE study (first 160 participants) and from approximately 1,200 subjects provided by 6 global collaborators. A de-identified subject ID, COVID-19 status, age in years and sex were almost always included in the sample metadata. HLA class I and class II types, where available, came from metadata supplied by the sample provider rather than from assay-based typing. The research as a whole found: Clinical and demographic metadata were provided uncurated, with the amount varying by source and participant.

Comments on this clone: It has no known antigen specificity. No per-base quality is available; no much larger clone lies one base away.

TCRbeta CDR3 regions were amplified from genomic DNA using the immunoSEQ Assay, a bias-controlled multiplex PCR. In the authors' own workflow: Nucleated cell counts per sample were estimated from amplification of reference gene primers within the assay. Sequence reads were collapsed and filtered to measure the absolute abundance of every unique TCRbeta CDR3 rearrangement. For each sample, productive Simpson clonality was calculated as the square root of Simpson's diversity index over productive rearrangements. TCRdb obtained this table from immuneACCESS and retained in-frame rearrangements with V and J assigned. These tables miss some clones; where compared with another copy, unresolved V genes account for less than half of the shortfall, and the remainder is unexplained. That table is the source of V, J and clone size, and D and trimming were worked out from the DNA. The sample records over 200,000 clones, 70% to 90% of which are singletons. The ten largest clones take up around 7.3% of the sample.

The collaborating institutions used their own protocols to collect whole blood in K2EDTA tubes. For TCRbeta analysis, collaborator samples were shipped as frozen whole blood, as isolated PBMCs, or as DNA extracted from either sample type. V lost 6 bases and J lost 7 bases; the stretch between them is 12 bases long. Inclusive of the bounding cysteine and phenylalanine, the CDR3 is 11 residues long. The only DNA kept is the CDR3, 33 bases in frame from the first base. The germline V gene (reference sequence) specifies DFQATT as CDR1 and SNEGSKA as CDR2. The specimen was peripheral blood. The V and J genes are TRBV20-1 and TRBJ1-2, with the D gene not confidently named. This receptor was taken from a woman between 45 and 65 years old with active or convalescent COVID-19. CDR3 reads: CSASPSGGYTF. The sequenced DNA is TGCAGTGCCTCCCCCTCGGGTGGCTACACCTTC.